The 18 T cell receptor beta chains below were found in one sample sequenced in a study of cytomegalovirus exposure and HLA in healthy donors. Vbeta (60) and Jbeta (13) primers were used in the PCR. Produced via immunoSEQ multiplex PCR; TCRdb's table is partial and in-frame only. The sample includes under 140,000 clones, roughly 80% of them seen just once. The source material was PBMCs. The source of these receptors is a man aged 25 to 45 in good health and CMV-seropositive.

V gene TRBV5-6 combines with J gene TRBJ2-7; D unclear. V lost 2 bases to trimming and J lost 6 bases, with 6 bases between them. Per germline, CDR1 SGHDT and CDR2 YYEEEE. The CDR3 has 11 amino acids. CDR3 nucleotides: TGTGCCAGCAGCTTACAGTCCGAGCAGTACTTC. It yields the protein CASSLQSEQYF.

The chain carries TRBV9 and TRBJ2-3, with 8 bases identical to TRBD2. Germline CDR1 is SGDLS and CDR2 is YYNGEE. The CDR3 has 15 residues. The V segment lost 6 bases and the J segment 4 bases; nucleotides outside the gene matches: 10. As DNA, the CDR3 is TGTGCCAGCACCGACGGGGGGGGGCGGGCAGATACGCAGTATTTT. Translating gives CASTDGGGRADTQYF.

The genes are TRBV5-4 and TRBJ1-2; the D gene is possibly TRBD1 (6 bases). This CDR3 is built from 16 residues. V lost 0 bases and J 2 bases, leaving 14 bases between the germline ends. The V gene's germline CDR1 is SGHNT and CDR2 YYREEE (reference sequence). The CDR3 protein is CASSLATDRRNYGYTF. The CDR3 bases are TGTGCCAGCAGCTTGGCGACCGACAGGCGAAACTATGGCTACACCTTC.

The V and J genes are TRBV9 and TRBJ2-1; 11 nucleotides line up with TRBD2. The length of the CDR3 is 14 residues. Germline trimming cut 4 bases from V and 6 bases from J; bases unmatched to any gene: 3. The germline V gene has CDR1 SGDLS and CDR2 YYNGEE. As DNA, the CDR3 is TGTGCCAGCAGCCCGGGACTAGCGGTCAATGAGCAGTTCTTC. It translates to CASSPGLAVNEQFF.

The chain combines TRBV10-2 with TRBJ2-3; TRBD2 matches at 12 bases. J gave up 4 bases and V 3 bases, and 5 bases lay outside the gene matches. The CDR3 is 16 residues long. Per the germline V gene, CDR1 is WSHSY and CDR2 is SAAADI. The CDR3 here is CASSDATSGGADTQYF. The CDR3 DNA is TGCGCCAGCAGTGACGCGACTAGCGGGGGTGCAGATACGCAGTATTTT.

The chain employs TRBV6-6 and TRBJ2-2; TRBD2 matches at 12 bases. The CDR3 has 15 amino acids. V lost 5 bases and J lost 4; bases outside the gene matches: 2. Germline CDR1 MNHNY, CDR2 SVGAGI (reference sequence). The CDR3 nucleotides are TGTGCCAGCAGTCAGACTAGCGGGGGCACCGGGGAGCTGTTTTTT. The encoded protein is CASSQTSGGTGELFF.

V is TRBV19 and J is TRBJ1-1; D not certain. With 7 bases removed from V and 1 base from J, the gap between germline ends came to 7 bases. Looked up from germline, CDR1 is LNHDA and CDR2 is SQIVND (reference sequence). The length of the CDR3 is 12 residues. CDR3 sequence reads: CASTQANTEAFF. The CDR3 region has the DNA TGTGCCAGTACCCAGGCGAACACTGAAGCTTTCTTT. Variable domain in full (rest from reference TRBV19 and TRBJ1-1): DGGITQSPKYLFRKEGQNVTLSCEQNLNHDAMYWYRQDPGQGLRLIYYSQIVNDFQKGDIAEGYSVSREKKESFPLTVTSAQKNPTAFYLCASTQANTEAFFGQGTRLTVV.

V is TRBV9 and J is TRBJ1-2, with 9 bases that match TRBD1. Per the germline V gene, CDR1 is SGDLS and CDR2 is YYNGEE. Losses at the gene ends were 1 base for V and 4 bases for J; bases not matched to a gene: 5. This CDR3 comprises 15 residues. CDR3 region: CASSVRGQGFYGYTF. The CDR3 DNA is TGTGCCAGCAGCGTAAGAGGACAGGGGTTCTATGGCTACACCTTC.

The V call is TRBV5-1, the J call TRBJ1-2; 10 bases agree with TRBD1. Germline V lookup: CDR1 SGHRS, CDR2 YFSETQ. There are 15 residues in the CDR3. After removal of 0 bases from V and 4 bases from J, the junction contained 3 bases not matched to a gene. The CDR3 DNA reads TGCGCCAGCAGCTTGGCGGGACAGGGGTTCTATGGCTACACCTTC. The encoded protein is CASSLAGQGFYGYTF.

The chain carries TRBV29-1 and TRBJ2-3; D gene ambiguous. V gave up 1 base and J gave up 1 base, with 9 bases separating them. This CDR3 is 14 amino acids long. Germline V gene data show CDR1 as SQVTM and CDR2 as ANQGSEA. The CDR3 region has the DNA TGCAGCGTTGAAGGCTGGGCCGGCACAGATACGCAGTATTTT. Amino acid sequence: CSVEGWAGTDTQYF.

The chain is built from TRBV9 and TRBJ1-1; 9 bases are a match to TRBD1. The CDR3 runs 17 residues. The trim removed 1 base at V and 3 bases at J, leaving 10 bases unmatched. In germline, CDR1 is SGDLS, CDR2 YYNGEE. The CDR3 spells CASSVSLLQGADTEAFF. The DNA for the CDR3 is TGTGCCAGCAGCGTATCCCTCCTACAGGGGGCTGACACTGAAGCTTTCTTT.

The chain employs TRBV5-5 and TRBJ2-5, with 8 bases matching TRBD2. Looked up from germline, CDR1 is SGHKS and CDR2 is YYEKEE (reference sequence). The CDR3 extends over 15 amino acids. V dropped 2 bases and J dropped 4; count of bases not matched to a gene: 7. CDR3 coding DNA: TGTGCCAGCAGCTTCCCTTCGGGGGGGGGAGAGACCCAGTACTTC. This translates into CASSFPSGGGETQYF.

The chain couples TRBV4-1 to TRBJ2-3; D remains ambiguous. V lost 0 bases and J 11 bases, leaving 12 bases between the germline ends. CDR3 length equals 13 residues. Germline-derived CDR1 and CDR2 are MGHRA and YSYEKL. The CDR3 is CASSQDGLRVQYF. The CDR3 nucleotides are TGCGCCAGCAGCCAAGATGGCCTCCGGGTGCAGTATTTT.

The chain links TRBV6-5 to TRBJ1-6, with 11 bases fitting TRBD1. The CDR3 has 14 amino acids. The germline gives CDR1 MNHEY, CDR2 SVGAGI. With 5 bases clipped from V and 10 bases from J, the junction kept 4 bases outside the gene matches. The CDR3 bases are TGTGCCAGCAGTACGGGACAGGGGGAGTCACCCCTCCACTTT. Translating gives CASSTGQGESPLHF.

The chain combines TRBV19 with TRBJ1-6; the match to TRBD1 covers 7 bases. Germline V gene lookup returns CDR1 LNHDA and CDR2 SQIVND (reference sequence). V lost 4 bases to trimming and J lost 10 bases; unmatched junction nucleotides: 7. CDR3 size: 14 residues. Here the CDR3 DNA reads TGTGCCAGTAGTAGGGGACAGCCGGAGTCACCCCTCCACTTT. Amino acid sequence: CASSRGQPESPLHF. Full variable domain (remainder filled in from reference TRBV19 and TRBJ1-6): DGGITQSPKYLFRKEGQNVTLSCEQNLNHDAMYWYRQDPGQGLRLIYYSQIVNDFQKGDIAEGYSVSREKKESFPLTVTSAQKNPTAFYLCASSRGQPESPLHFGNGTRLTVT.

J is TRBJ2-7 and V is TRBV7-9, with a weak D call TRBD2 (6 bases). The CDR3 covers 18 residues. Germline values: CDR1 SEHNR, CDR2 FQNEAQ (reference sequence). The V end was cut by 0 bases, the J end by 3 bases, with 21 bases between. The CDR3 nucleotides read TGTGCCAGCAGCTTAGCCCGAATAGCGGACACCATAAACTACGAGCAGTACTTC. Translating it yields CASSLARIADTINYEQYF.

The V and J genes are TRBV5-6 and TRBJ1-2, with D unclear. Per the germline V gene, CDR1 is SGHDT and CDR2 is YYEEEE. CDR3 length: 13 residues. Trimming left V 4 bases short and J 3 bases short, with 10 bases between. CDR3 sequence (DNA): TGTGCCAGCAGCACGGGTGCTTACTATGGCTACACCTTC. It encodes CASSTGAYYGYTF.

The chain uses TRBV2 and TRBJ2-5; D remains unclear. This CDR3 comprises 14 residues. V lost 4 bases and J lost 4, with 13 bases in between. Germline V gene data show CDR1 as SNHLY and CDR2 as FYNNEI. Here the CDR3 reads CASSALQSGETQYF. The CDR3 DNA reads as TGTGCCAGCAGTGCTCTGCAGTCAGGAGAGACCCAGTACTTC.